This T cell receptor beta chain is from a study of post-analysis software for immune sequencing data. The V segment lost 8 bases and the J segment 1 base; nucleotides outside the gene matches: 13. CDR3 length: 16 amino acids. CDR1 and CDR2 from the germline V gene are MNHEY and SMNVEV (reference sequence). Findings and caveats of the study: With TRBV5-6, TRBV5-1 and TRBV20-1 included, about five TRBV segments were more frequent in patients than in controls.

The TCR beta cDNA libraries carried unique molecular identifiers. MiXCR, run by TCRdb on the PCR reads, gives a single entry per CDR3 protein. The sample holds a few hundred thousand distinct CDR3 sequences, around 36% seen once. As concerns this clonotype: The antigen is not known.

The specimen sequenced was blood. V is TRBV27 and J is TRBJ1-1; 7 bases are shared with TRBD1. This TCR was sampled from a girl under 18 with multiple sclerosis. DNA of the CDR3: TGTGCCAGCGCTCCCCAAGAAGGACAGGCGAACACTGAAGCTTTCTTT. Amino acids: CASAPQEGQANTEAFF.